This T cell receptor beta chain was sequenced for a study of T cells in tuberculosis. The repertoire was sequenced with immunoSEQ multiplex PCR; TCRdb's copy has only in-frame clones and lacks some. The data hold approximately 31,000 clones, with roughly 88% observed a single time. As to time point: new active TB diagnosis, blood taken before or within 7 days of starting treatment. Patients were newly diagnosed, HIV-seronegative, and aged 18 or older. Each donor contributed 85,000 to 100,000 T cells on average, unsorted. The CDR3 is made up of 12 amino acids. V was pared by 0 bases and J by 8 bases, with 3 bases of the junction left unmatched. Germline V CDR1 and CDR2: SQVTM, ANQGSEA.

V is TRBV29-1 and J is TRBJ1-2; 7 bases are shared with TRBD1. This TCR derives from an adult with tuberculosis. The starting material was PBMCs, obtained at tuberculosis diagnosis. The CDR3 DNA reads TGCAGCGTTGAAGATGACAGGGAAGGCTACACCTTC. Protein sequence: CSVEDDREGYTF.